The present T cell receptor (beta chain) was sequenced within a study of beta chain features in type 1 diabetes. The CDR3 totals 19 residues. Germline V gene lookup returns CDR1 SGHNT and CDR2 YYREEE (reference sequence). Trimming at V came to 4 bases and at J to 4 bases, leaving 15 bases not matched to a gene. The authors reverse transcribed all of the isolated RNA, so sequencing captured expressed TCRB transcripts. The protocol was immunoSEQ multiplex PCR, while the TCRdb copy is restricted to in-frame clones and leaves out a portion. The sample lists almost 250,000 clones; over 12% were seen once.

This TCR was sampled from a woman in her thirties or forties in good health. Material: naive CD4+ T cells from blood. The chain couples TRBV5-4 to TRBJ2-7; the match to TRBD2 covers 15 bases. DNA of the CDR3: TGTGCCAGCAGCCCCCCCGGACTAGCGGGGGGGCCGAGGGGTTACGAGCAGTACTTC. Protein: CASSPPGLAGGPRGYEQYF.